This is a list of T cell receptor beta chains from one sample in a study of ipilimumab plus nivolumab after autologous stem cell transplantation. The method was immunoSEQ multiplex PCR; TCRdb's version includes in-frame clones alone and lacks a portion of them. The data hold about 43,000 clones, with approximately 90% observed a single time. The source was PBMCs, collected in a trial of ipilimumab plus nivolumab as post-transplant consolidation. These receptors all come from a male donor with multiple myeloma. The CDR3 runs from the conserved cysteine through the conserved F or W. Fields, in order: J gene, V gene, D gene, clone size, CDR3 protein, CDR3 DNA. D genes are given only for firm matches. Only part of the rows carry a size: once, few, many, or a class if the clone is expanded.

J: TRBJ2-1; V: TRBV7-3; D: TRBD2; size: .; CDR3: CASSPRLALGGSEQFF; DNA: TGTGCCAGCAGCCCGCGACTAGCCTTAGGTGGGAGTGAGCAGTTCTTC
J: TRBJ1-1; V: TRBV6-5; D: .; size: .; CDR3: CATHTPGTSTEAFF; DNA: TGTGCCACCCATACGCCAGGAACTTCTACTGAAGCTTTCTTT
J: TRBJ1-1; V: TRBV7-3; D: .; size: .; CDR3: CASSLTQGTEAFF; DNA: TGTGCCAGCAGCTTAACCCAGGGGACTGAAGCTTTCTTT
J: TRBJ1-2; V: TRBV19; D: .; size: .; CDR3: CASSMQSIRDDRRYGYTF; DNA: TGTGCCAGTAGTATGCAGAGTATACGGGACGACAGACGCTATGGCTACACCTTC
J: TRBJ2-7; V: TRBV28; D: .; size: .; CDR3: CASSLWGQGSHEQYF; DNA: TGTGCCAGCAGTTTATGGGGGCAGGGATCTCACGAGCAGTACTTC
J: TRBJ1-5; V: TRBV9; D: TRBD1; size: .; CDR3: CASSPSGQNNQPQHF; DNA: TGTGCCAGCAGCCCTTCGGGACAGAACAATCAGCCCCAGCATTTT
J: TRBJ2-6; V: TRBV9; D: TRBD1; size: .; CDR3: CASFGTGGSSGANVLTF; DNA: TGTGCCAGCTTTGGGACAGGGGGTTCCTCTGGGGCCAACGTCCTGACTTTC
J: TRBJ2-5; V: TRBV18; D: .; size: .; CDR3: CASSRYATGTEETQYF; DNA: TGTGCCAGCTCACGCTACGCTACCGGGACCGAAGAGACCCAGTACTTC
J: TRBJ1-1; V: TRBV2; D: .; size: few; CDR3: CASQGRAEAFF; DNA: TGTGCCAGCCAGGGGAGAGCTGAAGCTTTCTTT
J: TRBJ2-5; V: TRBV27; D: .; size: .; CDR3: CASSLSAVSVVETQYF; DNA: TGTGCCAGCAGTTTATCCGCCGTTTCGGTTGTAGAGACCCAGTACTTC
J: TRBJ1-6; V: TRBV19; D: .; size: .; CDR3: CASCRRGSNSPLHF; DNA: TGTGCCAGTTGCCGGCGGGGCTCGAATTCACCCCTCCACTTT
J: TRBJ1-2; V: TRBV19; D: .; size: .; CDR3: CASSISPGTGYGYTF; DNA: TGTGCCAGTAGTATCTCTCCAGGAACGGGCTATGGCTACACCTTC
J: TRBJ2-5; V: TRBV4-1; D: .; size: once; CDR3: CASSQGRGRLAQRETQYF; DNA: TGCGCCAGCAGCCAGGGCAGGGGGAGACTAGCCCAACGAGAGACCCAGTACTTC
J: TRBJ2-7; V: TRBV11-2; D: TRBD2; size: .; CDR3: CASSLGLAGVGNEQYF; DNA: TGTGCCAGCAGCTTAGGACTAGCGGGAGTGGGAAACGAGCAGTACTTC
J: TRBJ2-3; V: TRBV2; D: .; size: once; CDR3: CASSWTPPSTDTQYF; DNA: TGTGCCAGCAGTTGGACCCCCCCTAGCACAGATACGCAGTATTTT
J: TRBJ2-7; V: TRBV9; D: .; size: .; CDR3: CASSGRTGLEQYF; DNA: TGTGCCAGCAGCGGACGGACTGGGCTCGAGCAGTACTTC
J: TRBJ2-2; V: TRBV19; D: TRBD2; size: .; CDR3: CASSRLAGGPDGELFF; DNA: TGTGCCAGTAGTAGGCTAGCGGGAGGGCCGGACGGGGAGCTGTTTTTT
J: TRBJ1-2; V: TRBV23-1; D: .; size: .; CDR3: CASSQDGMVKPYGYTF; DNA: TGCGCCAGCAGTCAAGATGGGATGGTAAAGCCCTATGGCTACACCTTC
J: TRBJ2-7; V: TRBV28; D: .; size: .; CDR3: CASGQIYEQYF; DNA: TGTGCCAGCGGACAAATCTACGAGCAGTACTTC
J: TRBJ2-2; V: TRBV6-5; D: TRBD2; size: .; CDR3: CASSFSGGDGELFF; DNA: TGTGCCAGCAGTTTCAGCGGGGGGGACGGGGAGCTGTTTTTT
J: TRBJ2-7; V: TRBV6-5; D: TRBD1; size: .; CDR3: CASSSGGAGGYEQYF; DNA: TGTGCCAGCAGTTCCGGAGGAGCAGGGGGCTACGAGCAGTACTTC
J: TRBJ1-1; V: TRBV28; D: TRBD1; size: .; CDR3: CASSISTGFWNTEAFF; DNA: TGTGCCAGCAGTATATCGACAGGGTTTTGGAACACTGAAGCTTTCTTT
J: TRBJ2-1; V: TRBV27; D: TRBD2; size: .; CDR3: CASSPLPSGRSPNEQFF; DNA: TGTGCCAGCAGTCCCCTCCCTAGCGGGAGGTCTCCCAATGAGCAGTTCTTC
J: TRBJ1-3; V: TRBV18; D: .; size: .; CDR3: CASSPGEGSGNTIYF; DNA: TGTGCCAGCTCACCAGGAGAGGGCTCTGGAAACACCATATATTTT
J: TRBJ1-2; V: TRBV29-1; D: .; size: once; CDR3: CSVGKDAGNYGYTF; DNA: TGCAGCGTAGGAAAGGACGCAGGGAACTATGGCTACACCTTC
J: TRBJ1-2; V: TRBV7-9; D: .; size: .; CDR3: CASSLGDRVYGYTF; DNA: TGTGCCAGCAGCTTAGGGGATCGCGTCTATGGCTACACCTTC
J: TRBJ1-5; V: TRBV19; D: TRBD1; size: .; CDR3: CASSATGGRQPQHF; DNA: TGTGCCAGTAGTGCGACAGGGGGCAGGCAGCCCCAGCATTTT
J: TRBJ1-4; V: TRBV19; D: TRBD1; size: once; CDR3: CASSIGTGSFEKLFF; DNA: TGTGCCAGTAGTATCGGGACAGGGTCCTTTGAAAAACTGTTTTTT
J: TRBJ1-2; V: TRBV7-3; D: TRBD1; size: .; CDR3: CASSLTRTGGEGGYTF; DNA: TGTGCCAGCAGCTTAACTCGCACAGGGGGCGAAGGTGGCTACACCTTC
J: TRBJ2-5; V: TRBV7-9; D: TRBD2; size: .; CDR3: CASSLGWTSGDQETQYF; DNA: TGTGCCAGCAGCTTAGGTTGGACTAGCGGGGACCAAGAGACCCAGTACTTC
J: TRBJ1-6; V: TRBV21-1; D: .; size: once; CDR3: CASSRDNSPLHF; DNA: TGTGCCAGCAGCAGGGATAATTCACCCCTCCACTTT
J: TRBJ1-2; V: TRBV6-6; D: TRBD1; size: .; CDR3: CASSYPGQGNGYTF; DNA: TGTGCCAGCAGTTACCCCGGACAGGGGAATGGCTACACCTTC
J: TRBJ1-2; V: TRBV5-1; D: TRBD1; size: .; CDR3: CASSPGGDDYGYTF; DNA: TGCGCCAGCAGCCCAGGGGGTGACGACTATGGCTACACCTTC
J: TRBJ1-2; V: TRBV5-6; D: .; size: few; CDR3: CASTRWEGEGYTF; DNA: TGTGCCAGCACCCGGTGGGAAGGGGAGGGCTACACCTTC
J: TRBJ2-1; V: TRBV4-1; D: TRBD1; size: .; CDR3: CASSQAPGQGFREQFF; DNA: TGCGCCAGCAGCCAAGCCCCGGGACAGGGCTTTAGGGAGCAGTTCTTC